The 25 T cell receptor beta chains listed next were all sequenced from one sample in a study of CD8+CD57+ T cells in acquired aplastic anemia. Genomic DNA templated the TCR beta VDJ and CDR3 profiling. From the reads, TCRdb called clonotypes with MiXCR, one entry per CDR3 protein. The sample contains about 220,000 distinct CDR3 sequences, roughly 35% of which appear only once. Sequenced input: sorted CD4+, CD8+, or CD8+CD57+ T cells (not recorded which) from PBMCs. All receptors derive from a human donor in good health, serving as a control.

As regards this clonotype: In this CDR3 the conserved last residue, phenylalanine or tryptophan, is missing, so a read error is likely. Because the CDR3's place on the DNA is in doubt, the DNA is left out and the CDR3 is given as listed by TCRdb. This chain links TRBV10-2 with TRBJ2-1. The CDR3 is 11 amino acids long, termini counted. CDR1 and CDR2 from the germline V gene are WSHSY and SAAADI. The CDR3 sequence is CASSETFELDL.

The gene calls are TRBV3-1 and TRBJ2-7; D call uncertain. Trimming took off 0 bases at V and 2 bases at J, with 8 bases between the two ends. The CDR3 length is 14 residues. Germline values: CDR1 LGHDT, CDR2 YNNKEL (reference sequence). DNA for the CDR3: TGTGCCAGCAGCCAAGAATGGGATACCTACGAGCAGTACTTC. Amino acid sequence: CASSQEWDTYEQYF.

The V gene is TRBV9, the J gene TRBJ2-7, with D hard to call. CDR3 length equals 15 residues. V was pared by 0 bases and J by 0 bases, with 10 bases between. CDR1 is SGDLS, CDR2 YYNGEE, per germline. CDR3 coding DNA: TGTGCCAGCAGCGTAGAGGCCGAGAGCTCCTACGAGCAGTACTTC. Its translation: CASSVEAESSYEQYF.

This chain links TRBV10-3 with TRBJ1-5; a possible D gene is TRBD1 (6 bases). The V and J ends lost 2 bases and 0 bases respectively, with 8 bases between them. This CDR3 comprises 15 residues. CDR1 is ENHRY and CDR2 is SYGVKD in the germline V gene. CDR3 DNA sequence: TGTGCCATCAGTGAGGGACAGACTAGCAATCAGCCCCAGCATTTT. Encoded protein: CAISEGQTSNQPQHF.

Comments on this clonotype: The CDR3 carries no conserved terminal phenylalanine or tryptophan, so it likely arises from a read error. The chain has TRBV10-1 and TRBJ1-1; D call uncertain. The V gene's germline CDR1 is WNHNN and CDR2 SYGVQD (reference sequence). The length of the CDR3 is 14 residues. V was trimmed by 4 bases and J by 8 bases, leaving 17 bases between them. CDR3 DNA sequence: TGCGCCAGCAGTGGAGGGTTACTGGCTGACGAAGCTTTCCTT. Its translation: CASSGGLLADEAFL.

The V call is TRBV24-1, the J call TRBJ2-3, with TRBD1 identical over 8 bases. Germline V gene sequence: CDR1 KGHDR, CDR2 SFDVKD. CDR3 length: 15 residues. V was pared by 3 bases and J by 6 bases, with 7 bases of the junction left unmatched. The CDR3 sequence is CATSDPDRAGDTQYF. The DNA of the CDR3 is TGTGCCACCAGTGATCCGGACAGGGCAGGGGATACGCAGTATTTT.

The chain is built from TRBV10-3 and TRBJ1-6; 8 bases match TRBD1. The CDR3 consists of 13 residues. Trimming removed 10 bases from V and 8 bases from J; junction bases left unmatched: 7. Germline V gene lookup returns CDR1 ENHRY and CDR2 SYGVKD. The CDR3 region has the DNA TGTGCCACGTCGGACAGGGTATATTCACCCCTCCACTTT. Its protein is CATSDRVYSPLHF.

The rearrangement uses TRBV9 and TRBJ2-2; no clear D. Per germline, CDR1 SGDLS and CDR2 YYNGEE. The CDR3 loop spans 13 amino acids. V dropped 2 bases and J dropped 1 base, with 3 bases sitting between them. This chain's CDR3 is CASSVRNTGELFF. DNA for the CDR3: TGTGCCAGCAGCGTCAGGAACACCGGGGAGCTGTTTTTT.

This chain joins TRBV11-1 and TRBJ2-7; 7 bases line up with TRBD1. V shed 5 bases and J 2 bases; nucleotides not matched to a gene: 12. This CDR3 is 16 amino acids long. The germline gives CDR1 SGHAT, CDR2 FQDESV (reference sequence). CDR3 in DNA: TGTGCCAGCAGCACATATTCCGGGACAGAGGCCTACGAGCAGTACTTC. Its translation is CASSTYSGTEAYEQYF. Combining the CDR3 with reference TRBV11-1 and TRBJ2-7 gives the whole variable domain EAEVAQSPRYKITEKSQAVAFWCDPISGHATLYWYRQILGQGPELLVQFQDESVVDDSQLPKDRFSAERLKGVDSTLKIQPAELGDSAMYLCASSTYSGTEAYEQYFGPGTRLTVT.

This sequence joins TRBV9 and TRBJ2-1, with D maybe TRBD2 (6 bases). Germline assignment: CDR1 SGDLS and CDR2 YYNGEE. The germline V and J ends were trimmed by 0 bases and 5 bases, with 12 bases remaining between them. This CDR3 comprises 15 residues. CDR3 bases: TGTGCCAGCAGCGTAGGAGCGGGTACCAACAATGAGCAGTTCTTC. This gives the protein CASSVGAGTNNEQFF.

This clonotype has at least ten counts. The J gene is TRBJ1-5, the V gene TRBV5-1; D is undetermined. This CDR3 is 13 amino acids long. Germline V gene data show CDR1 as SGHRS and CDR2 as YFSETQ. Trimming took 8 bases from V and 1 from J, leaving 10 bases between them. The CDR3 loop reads CARTKRSNQPQHF. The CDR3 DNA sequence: TGCGCCAGGACTAAACGGAGCAATCAGCCCCAGCATTTT.

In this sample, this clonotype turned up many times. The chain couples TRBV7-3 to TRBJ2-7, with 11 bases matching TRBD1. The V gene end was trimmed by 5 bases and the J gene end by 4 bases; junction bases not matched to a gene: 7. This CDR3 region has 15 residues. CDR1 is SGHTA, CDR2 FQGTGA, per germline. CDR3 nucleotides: TGTGCCAGCAGCCTCACCGGGACAGGGGGTTACGAGCAGTACTTC. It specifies CASSLTGTGGYEQYF.

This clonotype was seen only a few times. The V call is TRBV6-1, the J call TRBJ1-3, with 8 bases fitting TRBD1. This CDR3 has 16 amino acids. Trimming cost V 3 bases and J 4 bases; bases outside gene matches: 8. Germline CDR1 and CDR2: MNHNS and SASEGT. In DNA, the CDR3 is TGTGCCAGCAGTGATATGGCAGGGGGCTACGGAAACACCATATATTTT. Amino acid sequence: CASSDMAGGYGNTIYF.

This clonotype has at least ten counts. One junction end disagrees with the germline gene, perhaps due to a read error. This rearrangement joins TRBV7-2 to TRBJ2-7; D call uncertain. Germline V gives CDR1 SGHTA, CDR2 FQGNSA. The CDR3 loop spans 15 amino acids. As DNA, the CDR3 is TGTGCTAGCAGCTTAAAGGCCAGTGCTGGGCGCGAGCAGTACTTC. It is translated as CASSLKASAGREQYF. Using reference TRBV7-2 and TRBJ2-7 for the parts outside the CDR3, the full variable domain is GAGVSQSPSNKVTEKGKDVELRCDPISGHTALYWYRQSLGQGLEFLIYFQGNSAPDKSGLPSDRFSAERTGGSVSTLTIQRTQQEDSAVYLCASSLKASAGREQYFGPGTRLTVT.

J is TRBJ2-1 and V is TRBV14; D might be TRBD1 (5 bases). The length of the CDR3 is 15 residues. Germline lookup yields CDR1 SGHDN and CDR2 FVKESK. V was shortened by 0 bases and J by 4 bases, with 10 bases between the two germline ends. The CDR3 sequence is CASSQERTLYNEQFF. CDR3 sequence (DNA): TGTGCCAGCAGCCAAGAAAGGACACTTTACAATGAGCAGTTCTTC.

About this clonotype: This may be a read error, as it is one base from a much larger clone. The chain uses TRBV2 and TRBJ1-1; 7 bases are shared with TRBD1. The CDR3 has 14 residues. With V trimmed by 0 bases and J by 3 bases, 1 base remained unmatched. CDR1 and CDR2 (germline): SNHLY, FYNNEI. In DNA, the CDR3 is TGTGCCAGCAGTGAAGCAGGGGGCTACACTGAAGCTTTCTTT. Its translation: CASSEAGGYTEAFF.

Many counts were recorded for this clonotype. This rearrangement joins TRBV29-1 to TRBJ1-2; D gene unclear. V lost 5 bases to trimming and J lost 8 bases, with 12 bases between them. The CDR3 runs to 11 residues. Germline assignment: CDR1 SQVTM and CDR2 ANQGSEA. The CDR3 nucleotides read TGCAGCGTTCCGACCGGCGGCGGCTACACCTTC. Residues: CSVPTGGGYTF.

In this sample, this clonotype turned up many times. CDR3 loop: CSVAPSQETQYF. The CDR3 nucleotides read TGCAGTGTAGCGCCGAGCCAAGAGACCCAGTACTTC. The V call is TRBV20-1, the J call TRBJ2-5, with a possible D match to TRBD2 (5 bases). V was pared by 7 bases and J by 1 base, with 10 bases between. This CDR3 is built from 12 residues. Germline V lookup: CDR1 DFQATT, CDR2 SNEGSKA (reference sequence).

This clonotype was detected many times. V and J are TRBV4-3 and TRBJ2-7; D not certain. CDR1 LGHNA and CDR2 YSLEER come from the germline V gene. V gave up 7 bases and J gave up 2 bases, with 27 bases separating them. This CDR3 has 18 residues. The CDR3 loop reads CASTVGPQNPIRPYEQYF. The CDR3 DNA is TGCGCCAGCACCGTCGGACCCCAAAACCCCATTAGACCCTACGAGCAGTACTTC.

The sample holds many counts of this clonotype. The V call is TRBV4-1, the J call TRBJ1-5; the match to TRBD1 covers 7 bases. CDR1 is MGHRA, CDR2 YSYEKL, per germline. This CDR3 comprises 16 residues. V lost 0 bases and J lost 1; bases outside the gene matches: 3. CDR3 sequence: CASSQDDRVSNQPQHF. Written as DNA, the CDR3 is TGCGCCAGCAGCCAAGATGACAGGGTGAGCAATCAGCCCCAGCATTTT.

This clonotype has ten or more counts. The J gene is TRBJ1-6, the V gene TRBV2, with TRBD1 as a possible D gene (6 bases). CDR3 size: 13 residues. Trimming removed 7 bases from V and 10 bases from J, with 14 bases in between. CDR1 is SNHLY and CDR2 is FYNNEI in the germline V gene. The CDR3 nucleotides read TGTGCCAGCAATGGGGGGGCAACGTCACCCCTCCACTTT. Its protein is CASNGGATSPLHF.

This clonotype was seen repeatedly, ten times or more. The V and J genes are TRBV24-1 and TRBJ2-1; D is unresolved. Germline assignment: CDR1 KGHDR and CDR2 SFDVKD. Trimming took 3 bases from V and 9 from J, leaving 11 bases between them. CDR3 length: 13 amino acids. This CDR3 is CATSDGGPAEQFF. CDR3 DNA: TGTGCCACCAGTGATGGTGGGCCGGCTGAGCAGTTCTTC.

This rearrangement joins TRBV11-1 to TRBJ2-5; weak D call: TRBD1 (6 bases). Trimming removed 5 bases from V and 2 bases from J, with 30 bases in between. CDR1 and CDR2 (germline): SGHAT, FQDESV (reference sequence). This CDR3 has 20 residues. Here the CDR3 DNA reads TGTGCCAGCAGCCCAGAGTTCGGGACACTGAACACGAAGGAACAAGAGACCCAGTACTTC. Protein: CASSPEFGTLNTKEQETQYF.

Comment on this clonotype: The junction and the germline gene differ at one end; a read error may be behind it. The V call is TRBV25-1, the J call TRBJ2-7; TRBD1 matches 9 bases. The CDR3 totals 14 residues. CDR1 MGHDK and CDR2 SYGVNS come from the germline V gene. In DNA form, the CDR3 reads TGCGCCAGCAGCAAGGGACAGGGAATCAACGAGCAGTACTTC. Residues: CASSKGQGINEQYF.

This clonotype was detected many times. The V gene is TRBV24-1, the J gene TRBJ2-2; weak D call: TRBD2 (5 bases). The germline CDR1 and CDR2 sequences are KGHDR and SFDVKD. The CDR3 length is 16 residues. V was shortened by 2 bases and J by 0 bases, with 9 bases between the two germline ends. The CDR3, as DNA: TGTGCCACCAGTGATTCTCGGGGTCCGAACACCGGGGAGCTGTTTTTT. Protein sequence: CATSDSRGPNTGELFF.